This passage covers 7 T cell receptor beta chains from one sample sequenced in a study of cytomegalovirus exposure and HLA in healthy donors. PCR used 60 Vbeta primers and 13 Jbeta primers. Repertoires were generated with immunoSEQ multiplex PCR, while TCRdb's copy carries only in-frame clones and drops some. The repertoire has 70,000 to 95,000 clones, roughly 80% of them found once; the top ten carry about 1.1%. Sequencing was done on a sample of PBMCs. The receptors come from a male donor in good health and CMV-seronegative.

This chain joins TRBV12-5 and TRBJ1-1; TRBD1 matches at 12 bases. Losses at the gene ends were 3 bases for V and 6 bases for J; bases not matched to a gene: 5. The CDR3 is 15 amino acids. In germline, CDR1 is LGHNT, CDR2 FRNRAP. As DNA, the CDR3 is TGTGCTAGTGGTTTTTCGGGACAGGGGGCCGCTGAAGCTTTCTTT. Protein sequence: CASGFSGQGAAEAFF.

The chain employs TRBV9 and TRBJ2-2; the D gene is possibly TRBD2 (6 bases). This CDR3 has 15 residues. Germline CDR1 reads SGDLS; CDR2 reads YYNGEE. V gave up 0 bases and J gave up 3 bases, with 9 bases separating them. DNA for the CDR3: TGTGCCAGCAGCGTAGTGGGCGGGGACACCGGGGAGCTGTTTTTT. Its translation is CASSVVGGDTGELFF.

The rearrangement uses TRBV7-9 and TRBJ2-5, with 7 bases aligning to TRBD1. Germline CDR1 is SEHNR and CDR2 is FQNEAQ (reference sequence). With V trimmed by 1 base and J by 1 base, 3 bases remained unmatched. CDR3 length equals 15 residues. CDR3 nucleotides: TGTGCCAGCAGCTTAGTAGGGGACAGCCAAGAGACCCAGTACTTC. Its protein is CASSLVGDSQETQYF.

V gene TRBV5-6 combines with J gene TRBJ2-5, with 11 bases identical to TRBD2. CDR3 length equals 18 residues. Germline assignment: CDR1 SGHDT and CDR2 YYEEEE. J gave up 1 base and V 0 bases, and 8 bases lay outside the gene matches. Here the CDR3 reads CASSLERLAGPFQETQYF. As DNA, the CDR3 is TGTGCCAGCAGCTTGGAGAGACTAGCGGGGCCTTTCCAAGAGACCCAGTACTTC.

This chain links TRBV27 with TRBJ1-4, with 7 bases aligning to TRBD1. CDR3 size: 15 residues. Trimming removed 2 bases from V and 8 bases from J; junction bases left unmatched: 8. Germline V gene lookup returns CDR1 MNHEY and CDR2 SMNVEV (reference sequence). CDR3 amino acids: CASSLDRDSREKLFF. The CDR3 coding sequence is TGTGCCAGCAGTTTAGACCGGGACAGTAGGGAAAAACTGTTTTTT.

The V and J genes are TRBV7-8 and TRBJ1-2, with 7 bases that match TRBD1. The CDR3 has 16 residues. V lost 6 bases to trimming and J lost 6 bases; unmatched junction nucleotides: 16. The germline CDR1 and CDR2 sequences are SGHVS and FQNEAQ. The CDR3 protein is CASSHILGTVKDGYTF. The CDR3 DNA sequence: TGTGCCAGCAGTCATATCCTCGGGACAGTGAAAGATGGCTACACCTTC.

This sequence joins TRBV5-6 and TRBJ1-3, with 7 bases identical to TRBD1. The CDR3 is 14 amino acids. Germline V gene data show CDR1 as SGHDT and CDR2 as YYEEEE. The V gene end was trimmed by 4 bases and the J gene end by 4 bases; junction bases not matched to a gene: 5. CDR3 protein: CASSPGQLGNTIYF. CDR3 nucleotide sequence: TGTGCCAGCAGCCCGGGACAGCTAGGAAACACCATATATTTT. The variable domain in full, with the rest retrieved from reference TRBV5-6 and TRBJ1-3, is DAGVTQSPTHLIKTRGQQVTLRCSPKSGHDTVSWYQQALGQGPQFIFQYYEEEERQRGNFPDRFSGHQFPNYSSELNVNALLLGDSALYLCASSPGQLGNTIYFGEGSWLTVV.